The 21 T cell receptor beta chains below come from one sample, sequenced in a study of human T cells and chemical hapten exposure. Time point described: patch test 2, 6 weeks after DPC sensitization. The treatment: therapeutic diphenylcyclopropenone sensitization with weekly scalp DPC. In TCRdb, the RACE reads were re-called with MiXCR into one record per CDR3 protein. Of about 80,000 distinct CDR3 sequences in the sample, under 14% were seen once. The starting material was whole blood, obtained in connection with sensitization to the hapten diphenylcyclopropenone (DPC). These receptors were obtained from a man younger than 35 with alopecia areata. Some clones in this sample may be carry-over from other donors' samples.

Only a few counts were recorded for this clonotype. The J gene is TRBJ2-2, the V gene TRBV11-3; the D is unclear. The CDR3 is 13 residues long. Trimming removed 5 bases at V and 6 bases at J, with 10 bases between. CDR1 and CDR2 (germline): SGHNT, YENEEA. The CDR3, as DNA: TGTGCCAGCAGCGCCGACTTTTCCGGGGAGCTGTTTTTT. Encoded protein: CASSADFSGELFF.

V usage is TRBV10-3 and J usage is TRBJ1-6; no firm D call. The germline V gene encodes CDR1 ENHRY and CDR2 SYGVKD. The CDR3 consists of 12 residues. V was clipped by 5 bases and J by 8 bases, with 7 bases between them. The CDR3 protein is CAISSGDSPLHF. The CDR3 region has the DNA TGTGCCATCAGTTCCGGGGATTCACCCCTCCACTTT.

The V gene is TRBV7-2, the J gene TRBJ1-6, with TRBD1 matching over 8 bases. From germline, CDR1 is SGHTA and CDR2 FQGNSA. The CDR3 is made up of 14 amino acids. V lost 3 bases, J lost 8 bases, and 3 bases stayed unmatched. The CDR3 DNA is TGTGCCAGCAGCTTGGACAGGGTTTATTCACCCCTCCACTTT. This sequence encodes CASSLDRVYSPLHF.

The chain links TRBV6-6 to TRBJ1-3; tentatively, D is TRBD1 (5 bases). V shed 2 bases and J shed 2 bases, with 13 bases lying between them. CDR3 length equals 16 residues. Germline CDR1 is MNHNY and CDR2 is SVGAGI (reference sequence). The chain's CDR3 is CASSYGTSLAGNTIYF. Written as DNA, the CDR3 is TGTGCCAGCAGTTACGGGACGTCCTTAGCTGGAAACACCATATATTTT.

This clonotype was counted a few times. J is TRBJ2-1 and V is TRBV2; D not resolved. The V end lost 6 bases, the J end lost 10 bases, and 19 bases lay between the germline ends. This CDR3 region has 14 residues. Germline V gives CDR1 SNHLY, CDR2 FYNNEI. The DNA for the CDR3 is TGTGCCAGCAGCGCCGCGAGATTAGTCAGCGAGCAGTTCTTC. This encodes CASSAARLVSEQFF.

This clonotype has a count of ten or more. This chain joins TRBV7-9 and TRBJ1-1; D is unresolved. Germline values: CDR1 SEHNR, CDR2 FQNEAQ (reference sequence). This CDR3 is 13 amino acids long. V lost 3 bases and J 0 bases, leaving 5 bases between the germline ends. The CDR3 nucleotides are TGTGCCAGCAGCTTGGGGATGAACACTGAAGCTTTCTTT. This codes for CASSLGMNTEAFF.

This clonotype was detected many times. The genes are TRBV10-2 and TRBJ2-1, with 12 bases fitting TRBD2. Germline CDR1 WSHSY, CDR2 SAAADI. The CDR3 has 15 residues. J was trimmed by 3 bases and V by 6 bases; bases with no gene match: 3. DNA for the CDR3: TGCGCCAGCAGGTCTAGCGGGGGGGTCTACAATGAGCAGTTCTTC. Translation: CASRSSGGVYNEQFF.

The chain uses TRBV6-5 and TRBJ2-4, with D maybe TRBD1 (6 bases). This CDR3 contains 15 residues. V lost 6 bases to trimming and J lost 0 bases, with 12 bases between them. Germline values: CDR1 MNHEY, CDR2 SVGAGI. In nucleotides, the CDR3 is TGTGCCAGCAGATCTGACAGGCTAGCCAAAAACATTCAGTACTTC. Translation: CASRSDRLAKNIQYF.

This clonotype has ten or more counts. J is TRBJ2-2 and V is TRBV6-2 or TRBV6-3; D ambiguous. Germline V gives CDR1 MNHEY, CDR2 SVGEGT. The CDR3 has 13 residues. The V gene lost 7 bases and the J gene lost 3 bases, with 9 bases spanning the gap. DNA of the CDR3: TGTGCCAGCACGATGGCGGACACCGGGGAGCTGTTTTTT. Its protein product is CASTMADTGELFF.

This clonotype was seen ten or more times. Here the CDR3 DNA reads TGTGCCAGCAGCTCCCGGGGTACCCGCTACACCTTC. Its protein is CASSSRGTRYTF. This chain joins TRBV21-1 and TRBJ1-2; the table's D call TRBD1 went unverified against the DNA. TRBV21-1 counts as a pseudogene. The CDR3 covers 12 residues.

This clonotype was observed a handful of times. The genes are TRBV5-1 and TRBJ1-2; D gene unclear. Germline loops: CDR1 SGHRS, CDR2 YFSETQ. The ends were cut back, 1 base at V and 2 bases at J, with 12 bases in the middle. The CDR3 spans 15 residues. CDR3 DNA: TGCGCCAGCAGCTTGTTGTCAGGTCACAACTATGGCTACACCTTC. This gives the protein CASSLLSGHNYGYTF.

The V gene is TRBV15, the J gene TRBJ2-3; 14 bases map to TRBD2. This CDR3 is 15 amino acids long. Germline assignment: CDR1 LNHNV and CDR2 YYDKDF (reference sequence). J lost 7 bases, V lost 4 bases, and 4 bases had no gene match. CDR3 coding DNA: TGTGCCACCAGCACCGGACTAGCGGGGGGATATACGCAGTATTTT. This codes for CATSTGLAGGYTQYF.

The chain uses TRBV19 and TRBJ1-3; D gene uncertain. The CDR3 is made up of 18 amino acids. Germline-derived CDR1 and CDR2 are LNHDA and SQIVND (reference sequence). V was shortened by 5 bases and J by 0 bases, with 20 bases between the two germline ends. CDR3 DNA sequence: TGTGCCAGTAGTCATCTGTCCGTGGACCTAAACTCTGGAAACACCATATATTTT. As protein: CASSHLSVDLNSGNTIYF.

This chain joins TRBV7-9 and TRBJ2-4; 7 nucleotides agree with TRBD1. With 5 bases clipped from V and 0 bases from J, the junction kept 10 bases outside the gene matches. This CDR3 is 17 amino acids long. CDR1 is SEHNR and CDR2 is FQNEAQ in the germline V gene (reference sequence). The CDR3 reads CASSQATGMIAKNIQYF. The CDR3 region has the DNA TGTGCCAGCAGCCAGGCGACAGGGATGATAGCCAAAAACATTCAGTACTTC.

This clonotype was seen many times. The J gene is TRBJ1-1, the V gene TRBV6-2 or TRBV6-3; no reliable D call. The germline CDR1 and CDR2 sequences are MNHEY and SVGEGT. The length of the CDR3 is 15 residues. V lost 2 bases to trimming and J lost 1 base, with 11 bases between them. The CDR3 DNA follows: TGTGCCAGCAGTTACAGTGGGGAATCGAACACTGAAGCTTTCTTT. It yields the protein CASSYSGESNTEAFF.

The rearrangement joins TRBV12-3 or TRBV12-4 to TRBJ2-2; D may correspond to TRBD1 or TRBD2 (6 bases each). Trimming removed 6 bases from V and 0 bases from J, with 11 bases in between. This CDR3 comprises 15 residues. The DNA for the CDR3 is TGTGCCAGCAGCGTGAGGGGGGCGAACACCGGGGAGCTGTTTTTT. Translation: CASSVRGANTGELFF.

The rearrangement links TRBV29-1 to TRBJ1-2, with 9 bases fitting TRBD1. Germline CDR1 SQVTM, CDR2 ANQGSEA. CDR3 size: 14 residues. Unmatched junction bases numbered 10, after V lost 7 bases and J lost 4 bases. DNA for the CDR3: TGCAGCGCCGTGGGACAGGGATCAACCTATGGCTACACCTTC. This translates into CSAVGQGSTYGYTF.

This sequence joins TRBV7-2 and TRBJ1-1; 7 nucleotides match TRBD1. The germline V gene encodes CDR1 SGHTA and CDR2 FQGNSA. The CDR3 covers 15 residues. J was trimmed by 1 base and V by 3 bases; bases with no gene match: 5. The CDR3 DNA is TGTGCCAGCAGCTTGACAGGGAAAAGGAACACTGAAGCTTTCTTT. Amino acids: CASSLTGKRNTEAFF.

This clonotype has just a few counts. The J gene is TRBJ2-2, the V gene TRBV27, with D possibly matching TRBD1 (6 bases). Germline V lookup: CDR1 MNHEY, CDR2 SMNVEV (reference sequence). This CDR3 is 17 amino acids long. V lost 6 bases to trimming and J lost 1 base, with 18 bases between them. The CDR3 protein is CASSPFGQGLNTGELFF. The CDR3 DNA follows: TGTGCCAGCAGCCCGTTTGGTCAGGGGCTGAACACCGGGGAGCTGTTTTTT.

This clonotype appeared many times. The chain employs TRBV7-9 and TRBJ2-7; 7 bases are a match to TRBD1. Unmatched junction bases numbered 8, after V lost 6 bases and J lost 0 bases. CDR3 size: 15 residues. CDR1 and CDR2 from the germline V gene are SEHNR and FQNEAQ (reference sequence). The CDR3 bases are TGTGCCAGCAGTCGAGGACAGGAAAGCTCCTACGAGCAGTACTTC. Translating it yields CASSRGQESSYEQYF.

At least ten counts were recorded for this clonotype. The chain has TRBV9 and TRBJ1-1, with D hard to call. V lost 2 bases and J lost 1, with 6 bases in between. The CDR3 is 13 amino acids. Germline CDR1 is SGDLS and CDR2 is YYNGEE. The CDR3 loop is CASSVEENTEAFF. In nucleotides, the CDR3 is TGTGCCAGCAGCGTTGAGGAGAACACTGAAGCTTTCTTT.